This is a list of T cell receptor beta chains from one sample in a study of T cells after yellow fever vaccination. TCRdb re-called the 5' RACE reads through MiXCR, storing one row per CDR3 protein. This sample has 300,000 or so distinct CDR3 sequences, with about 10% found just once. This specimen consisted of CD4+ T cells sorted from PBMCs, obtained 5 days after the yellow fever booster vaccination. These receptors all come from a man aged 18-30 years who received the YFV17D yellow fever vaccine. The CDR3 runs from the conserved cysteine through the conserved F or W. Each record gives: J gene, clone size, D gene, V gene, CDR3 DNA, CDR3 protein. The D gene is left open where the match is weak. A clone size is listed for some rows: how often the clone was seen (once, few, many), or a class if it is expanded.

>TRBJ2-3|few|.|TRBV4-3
TGCGCCAGCAGCCTCACACCTGGAGCCGTTGGAGATACGCAGTATTTT
CASSLTPGAVGDTQYF
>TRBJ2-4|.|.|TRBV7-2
TGTGCCAGCAGCTTAGTAGGGGGTTTGGACAAAAACATTCAGTACTTC
CASSLVGGLDKNIQYF
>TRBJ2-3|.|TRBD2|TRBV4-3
TGCGCCAGCAGCCGAAACCTAGCGGGGGCGACAGATACGCAGTATTTT
CASSRNLAGATDTQYF
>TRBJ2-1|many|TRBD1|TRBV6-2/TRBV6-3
TGTGCCAGCAGTGACTACAGGGGGCGAGAGCAGTTCTTC
CASSDYRGREQFF
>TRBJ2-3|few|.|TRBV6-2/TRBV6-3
TGTGCCAGCAGTTACCCACCTGAGGCCAATGCCGTGGATACGCAGTATTTT
CASSYPPEANAVDTQYF
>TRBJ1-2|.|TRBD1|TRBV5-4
TGTGCCAGCAGCTTACAGGGGCCTGTCAATTATGGCTACACCTTC
CASSLQGPVNYGYTF
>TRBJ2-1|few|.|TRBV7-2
TGTGCCAGCAGCCCCCAGGGGGGCTATGAGCAGTTCTTC
CASSPQGGYEQFF
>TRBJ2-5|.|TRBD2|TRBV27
TGTGCCAGCACCTTCGGGGGGCAAGAGACCCAGTACTTC
CASTFGGQETQYF
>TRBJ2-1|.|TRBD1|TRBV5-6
TGTGCCAGCAGCACAACAGGGGAGTCATACAATGAGCAGTTCTTC
CASSTTGESYNEQFF
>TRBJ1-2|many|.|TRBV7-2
TGTGCCAGCAGCCCTCAGGGGAATTCTGGCTACACCTTC
CASSPQGNSGYTF
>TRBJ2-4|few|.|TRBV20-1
TGCAGTGCTAGTGGGCTAGCCAAAAACATTCAGTACTTC
CSASGLAKNIQYF
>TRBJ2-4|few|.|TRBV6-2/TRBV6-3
TGTGCCAGCAGCCCTTCAGGGTCACTAGCCAAAAACATTCAGTACTTC
CASSPSGSLAKNIQYF
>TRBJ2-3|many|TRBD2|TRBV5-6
TGTGCCAGCAGCCCTAGCGGGGGGCGGGACACAGATACGCAGTATTTT
CASSPSGGRDTDTQYF
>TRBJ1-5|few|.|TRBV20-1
TGCAGTGCTAGAGAGGACGGGGATCAGCCCCAGCATTTT
CSAREDGDQPQHF
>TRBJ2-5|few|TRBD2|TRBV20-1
TGCAGTGCTAGTTTCACTAGCGGGAGAGGAGAGACCCAGTACTTC
CSASFTSGRGETQYF
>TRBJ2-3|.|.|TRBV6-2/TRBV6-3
TGTGCCAGCACCATCAGCAGGTCACCCACAGATACGCAGTATTTT
CASTISRSPTDTQYF
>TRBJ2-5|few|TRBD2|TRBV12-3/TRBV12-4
TGTGCCAGCCTAGCGGGGGCACAAGAGACCCAGTACTTC
CASLAGAQETQYF
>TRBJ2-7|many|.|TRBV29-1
TGCAGCGTTGAAGGTCAGGGTTCAGGAAGTTACGAGCAGTACTTC
CSVEGQGSGSYEQYF
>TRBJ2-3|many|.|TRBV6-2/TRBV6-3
TGTGCCAGCAGTTACGCAGACAGGTTCGGAGATACGCAGTATTTT
CASSYADRFGDTQYF
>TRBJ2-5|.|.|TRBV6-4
TGTGCCAGCAGTGACTCGTATCTAGCGTCGGGAGAGACCCAGTACTTC
CASSDSYLASGETQYF
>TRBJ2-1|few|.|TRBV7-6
TGTGCCAGCAGCACCCGCCGAAGCTCCTACAATGAGCAGTTCTTC
CASSTRRSSYNEQFF
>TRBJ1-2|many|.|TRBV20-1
TGCAGTGCTCAGACAGGCCATTTCTATGGCTACACCTTC
CSAQTGHFYGYTF
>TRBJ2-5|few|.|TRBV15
TGTGCCACCTCAGCAGGCTCCCAAGAGACCCAGTACTTC
CATSAGSQETQYF
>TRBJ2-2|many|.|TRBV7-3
TGTGCCAGCAGCCAGAAGGGGGGGAACACCGGGGAGCTGTTTTTT
CASSQKGGNTGELFF
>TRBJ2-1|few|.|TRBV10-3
TGTGCCATCGGCGGCTCAGGGACGGGTGAGCAGTTCTTC
CAIGGSGTGEQFF
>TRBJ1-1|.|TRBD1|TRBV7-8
TGTGCCAGCAGCTTAGGGACAGGGGTTATTCCGAAAGCTTTCTTT
CASSLGTGVIPKAFF
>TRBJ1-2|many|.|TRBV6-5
TGTGCCAGCAGCCGCAATCCTGTGGGGGGGGGCTACACCTTC
CASSRNPVGGGYTF
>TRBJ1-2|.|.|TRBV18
TGTGCCAGCTCGCCCTCGGGGATCTATTATGGCTACACCTTC
CASSPSGIYYGYTF
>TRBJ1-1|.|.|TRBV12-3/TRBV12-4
TGTGCCAGCAGTCCTGCAAGGGACACTGAAGCTTTCTTT
CASSPARDTEAFF
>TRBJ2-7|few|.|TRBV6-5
TGTGCCAGCAGTTACAGGGGGGGTTACGAGCAGTACTTC
CASSYRGGYEQYF
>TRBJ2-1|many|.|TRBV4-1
TGCGCCAGCAGCCAGACCGGGGCGAGCTCCTACAATGAGCAGTTCTTC
CASSQTGASSYNEQFF
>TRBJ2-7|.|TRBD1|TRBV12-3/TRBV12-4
TGTGCCAGCAGTTACCGACAGGGAGCGAGGGAGCAGTACTTC
CASSYRQGAREQYF
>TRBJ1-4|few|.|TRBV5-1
TGCGCCAGCAGCTTGGATCGGCTGGTACTGTTTTTT
CASSLDRLVLFF
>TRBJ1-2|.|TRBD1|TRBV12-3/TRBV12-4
TGTGCCAGCAGTCCGCGGGACAGGGGGCGCAACTATGGCTACACCTTC
CASSPRDRGRNYGYTF
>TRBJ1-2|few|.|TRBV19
TGTGCCAGTAGTATAGTCGGGGCACCGACTAACTATGGCTACACCTTC
CASSIVGAPTNYGYTF
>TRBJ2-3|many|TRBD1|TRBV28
TGTGCCAGCAGCGAGATACAGGGGAAGACAGATACGCAGTATTTT
CASSEIQGKTDTQYF
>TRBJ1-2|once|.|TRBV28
TGTGCCAGCACGGGGAGACATGGCTACACCTTC
CASTGRHGYTF